Included here is one TCR beta chain sequence, with context. The data are from a study of blood T cell repertoires in COVID-19. About the research overall: PBMCs, B-cell-depleted T cells, or T cells provided the cDNA or gDNA that made up the material.

Sequenced by immunoSEQ multiplex PCR; TCRdb stores in-frame clones only, minus some. The sample contains fewer than 400,000 clones, less than 85% of which appear only once. Enrollees, about 18 to 100 years old, lived in about two dozen US areas. With V trimmed by 0 bases and J by 1 base, 9 bases remained unmatched. This CDR3 region has 17 residues. Germline V gives CDR1 SGHRS, CDR2 YFSETQ. The clonotype originates from a woman aged 25 to 45 who had been exposed to COVID-19. The V call is TRBV5-1, the J call TRBJ2-5; 7 nucleotides align to TRBD1. Sequenced material: PBMCs or T cells enriched from blood (not recorded which). CDR3 DNA sequence: TGCGCCAGCAGCTTGGGTATCCGAGGACAGGTCCAAGAGACCCAGTACTTC. Amino acids: CASSLGIRGQVQETQYF.